These 25 T cell receptor beta chains share one sample of origin, sequenced in a study of radiation and T cells in renal cell carcinoma. The protocol was immunoSEQ multiplex PCR, while the TCRdb copy is restricted to in-frame clones and leaves out a portion. This sample has 20,000 to 25,000 clones, with nearly 55% found just once. The treatment was: treatment-naive control, cytoreductive nephrectomy. This sample comprised tumor tissue, obtained from a patient whose treatment was nephrectomy without radiotherapy. Source of these receptors: a human donor with renal cell carcinoma.

This clone was recorded a few times. The chain joins TRBV7-9 to TRBJ1-6; D ambiguous. This CDR3 spans 17 amino acids. Per the germline V gene, CDR1 is SEHNR and CDR2 is FQNEAQ (reference sequence). Between the trimmed V and J ends, which lost 2 bases and 2 bases, there was a span of 13 bases. Here the CDR3 reads CASSLTAQGPYNSPLHF. The CDR3 DNA is TGTGCCAGCAGCTTAACAGCGCAAGGCCCCTATAATTCACCCCTCCACTTT.

The chain has TRBV5-1 and TRBJ2-5; 8 nucleotides line up with TRBD1. The germline gives CDR1 SGHRS, CDR2 YFSETQ. Germline trimming cut 3 bases from V and 4 bases from J; bases unmatched to any gene: 11. The CDR3 loop spans 16 amino acids. The CDR3, as DNA: TGCGCCAGCAGCTCCCCCTCAGGGGGCCGAGGAGAGACCCAGTACTTC. The encoded protein is CASSSPSGGRGETQYF.

The rearrangement links TRBV30 to TRBJ2-7, with D unclear. The CDR3 is 14 residues long. Germline CDR1 is GTSNPN and CDR2 is SVGIG (reference sequence). Trimming stripped 4 bases from V and 0 bases from J, with 13 bases between. In nucleotides, the CDR3 is TGTGCCTGGACCCCCACGGTGGTCTCCTACGAGCAGTACTTC. This translates into CAWTPTVVSYEQYF.

The chain is built from TRBV11-3 and TRBJ2-3; D is ambiguous. Germline V CDR1 and CDR2: SGHNT, YENEEA. Deletions cut 1 base from V and 2 bases from J, with 7 bases between. The CDR3 covers 14 residues. CDR3 in DNA: TGTGCCAGCAGCTTAGGGAGCTTCACAGATACGCAGTATTTT. Translation gives CASSLGSFTDTQYF.

The rearrangement joins TRBV6-5 to TRBJ1-2; D gene ambiguous. The CDR3 extends over 15 amino acids. Germline-derived CDR1 and CDR2 are MNHEY and SVGAGI. The V and J ends lost 2 bases and 3 bases respectively, with 13 bases between them. The CDR3: CASSYDAAPYYGYTF. The CDR3 DNA reads as TGTGCCAGCAGTTACGACGCAGCGCCCTACTATGGCTACACCTTC.

This sequence joins TRBV29-1 and TRBJ2-7; 10 positions agree with TRBD1. This CDR3 comprises 13 residues. Germline CDR1 and CDR2: SQVTM and ANQGSEA. With 5 bases clipped from V and 2 bases from J, the junction kept 3 bases outside the gene matches. The CDR3 sequence: CSVLGQGAYEQYF. In DNA, the CDR3 is TGCAGCGTTCTTGGACAGGGGGCCTACGAGCAGTACTTC.

This clone is classed as medium-sized. This rearrangement joins TRBV7-8 to TRBJ2-5; D gene uncertain. V was cut by 5 bases and J by 7 bases, with 11 bases left in between. CDR1 is SGHVS and CDR2 is FQNEAQ in the germline V gene. CDR3 length: 12 amino acids. The CDR3: CASSPDGWTQYF. Here the CDR3 DNA reads TGTGCCAGCAGCCCAGACGGGTGGACCCAGTACTTC. Variable domain in full (rest from reference TRBV7-8 and TRBJ2-5): GAGVSQSPRYKVAKRGQDVALRCDPISGHVSLFWYQQALGQGPEFLTYFQNEAQLDKSGLPSDRFFAERPEGSVSTLKIQRTQQEDSAVYLCASSPDGWTQYFGPGTRLLVL.

The sample holds a few counts of this clone. This chain uses TRBV4-3 with TRBJ1-5, with D uncertain. The germline V and J ends were trimmed by 3 bases and 10 bases, with 13 bases remaining between them. The CDR3 covers 13 residues. CDR1 and CDR2 (germline): LGHNA, YSLEER. CDR3 protein: CASSQTLAGPQHF. Here the CDR3 DNA reads TGCGCCAGCAGCCAGACCCTCGCGGGACCCCAGCATTTT.

The chain carries TRBV7-9 and TRBJ2-3; D is possibly TRBD1 (6 bases). Trimming cost V 4 bases and J 4 bases, with 9 bases left between them. Germline-derived CDR1 and CDR2 are SEHNR and FQNEAQ (reference sequence). The CDR3 extends over 13 amino acids. The CDR3, as DNA: TGTGCCAGCAGCTCCAGGGGCCCAGATACGCAGTATTTT. It yields the protein CASSSRGPDTQYF.

This clone turned up a few times. The chain joins TRBV7-3 to TRBJ1-1; D may be TRBD1 (6 bases). V lost 0 bases and J lost 1, with 9 bases in between. Germline values: CDR1 SGHTA, CDR2 FQGTGA. This CDR3 spans 15 amino acids. The CDR3 DNA is TGTGCCAGCAGCTTAACGGGGGCCCCGAACACTGAAGCTTTCTTT. Amino acids: CASSLTGAPNTEAFF.

This chain uses TRBV4-3 with TRBJ1-6; no definite D call. Deletions cut 0 bases from V and 7 bases from J, with 7 bases between. This CDR3 comprises 14 residues. Germline values: CDR1 LGHNA, CDR2 YSLEER. The CDR3 coding sequence is TGCGCCAGCAGCCAAGATACGGGAAATTCACCCCTCCACTTT. Protein: CASSQDTGNSPLHF.

The gene calls are TRBV5-4 and TRBJ1-3; D is unclear. The CDR3 totals 13 residues. The germline V gene encodes CDR1 SGHNT and CDR2 YYREEE (reference sequence). Trimming took off 4 bases at V and 7 bases at J, with 12 bases between the two ends. CDR3 in amino acids: CASSVGRENTIYF. The CDR3 DNA reads TGTGCCAGCAGCGTTGGTAGAGAGAACACCATATATTTT.

The chain links TRBV5-6 to TRBJ1-4; 10 bases are shared with TRBD1. Germline V gene data show CDR1 as SGHDT and CDR2 as YYEEEE. With 0 bases clipped from V and 5 bases from J, the junction kept 1 base outside the gene matches. The CDR3 spans 15 residues. The CDR3 sequence: CASSLAGQGNEKLFF. CDR3 coding DNA: TGTGCCAGCAGCTTGGCGGGACAGGGGAATGAAAAACTGTTTTTT. Drawing the rest from reference TRBV5-6 and TRBJ1-4, the complete variable domain is DAGVTQSPTHLIKTRGQQVTLRCSPKSGHDTVSWYQQALGQGPQFIFQYYEEEERQRGNFPDRFSGHQFPNYSSELNVNALLLGDSALYLCASSLAGQGNEKLFFGSGTQLSVL.

The CDR3 loop reads CASIPGSRWTEAFF. The CDR3 bases are TGTGCCAGCATCCCCGGGAGTCGTTGGACTGAAGCTTTCTTT. The chain recombines TRBV2 with TRBJ1-1; D is unclear. Germline V gene lookup returns CDR1 SNHLY and CDR2 FYNNEI. The V end was cut by 7 bases, the J end by 5 bases, with 17 bases between. This CDR3 region has 14 residues.

The chain carries TRBV6-5 and TRBJ2-1; D tentatively fits TRBD1 or TRBD2 (5 bases each). Between the trimmed V and J ends, which lost 0 bases and 10 bases, there was a span of 16 bases. Germline V gene data show CDR1 as MNHEY and CDR2 as SVGAGI. This CDR3 has 15 amino acids. DNA for the CDR3: TGTGCCAGCAGTTACTCATCCGGGGCCCTCGGCGAGCAGTTCTTC. It yields the protein CASSYSSGALGEQFF.

This chain connects TRBV14 to TRBJ1-4, with a tentative D call TRBD1 (6 bases). The length of the CDR3 is 17 residues. Trimming shortened V by 6 bases and J by 6 bases, and 23 bases separated the two germline ends. Per germline, CDR1 SGHDN and CDR2 FVKESK. CDR3 region: CASSPGTRALIDEKLFF. CDR3 DNA: TGTGCCAGCAGTCCCGGGACACGCGCCCTAATAGATGAAAAACTGTTTTTT.

A few counts support this clone. The rearrangement uses TRBV15 and TRBJ2-1; 9 nucleotides line up with TRBD1. Germline V gives CDR1 LNHNV, CDR2 YYDKDF (reference sequence). J was trimmed by 5 bases and V by 1 base; bases with no gene match: 9. This CDR3 has 17 residues. The CDR3 loop reads CATSRVRAGTGHNEQFF. The CDR3 nucleotides read TGTGCCACCAGCAGAGTCAGGGCTGGGACAGGGCACAATGAGCAGTTCTTC.

The count of this clone is one. This chain joins TRBV30 and TRBJ2-7; D might be TRBD2 (5 bases). The CDR3 consists of 12 residues. V was trimmed by 4 bases and J by 6 bases, leaving 13 bases between them. Per germline, CDR1 GTSNPN and CDR2 SVGIG (reference sequence). The CDR3 bases are TGTGCCTGGACCTACCGGGGTACCGAGCAGTACTTC. This codes for CAWTYRGTEQYF.

The V and J genes are TRBV6-5 and TRBJ1-4, with D possibly TRBD1 on 6 matching bases. This CDR3 is built from 15 residues. Germline V gives CDR1 MNHEY, CDR2 SVGAGI. Deletions cut 0 bases from V and 4 bases from J, with 9 bases between. CDR3 amino acids: CASSYSGTSNEKLFF. CDR3 sequence (DNA): TGTGCCAGCAGTTACTCCGGGACAAGTAATGAAAAACTGTTTTTT.

The V call is TRBV29-1, the J call TRBJ2-2; 7 positions agree with TRBD2. From germline, CDR1 is SQVTM and CDR2 ANQGSEA. The CDR3 is made up of 13 amino acids. The V gene end was trimmed by 7 bases and the J gene end by 0 bases; junction bases not matched to a gene: 2. The CDR3 here is CSGAGANTGELFF. The CDR3 DNA sequence: TGCAGCGGTGCGGGAGCGAACACCGGGGAGCTGTTTTTT.

This sequence joins TRBV25-1 and TRBJ1-6; D uncertain. Germline CDR1 and CDR2: MGHDK and SYGVNS. This CDR3 spans 14 amino acids. The ends were cut back, 10 bases at V and 7 bases at J, with 17 bases in the middle. The CDR3 nucleotides read TGTGCCACCTCGGCGGCGGGAGGAAATTCACCCCTCCACTTT. This encodes CATSAAGGNSPLHF.

The genes are TRBV18 and TRBJ1-2; weak D call: TRBD1 (5 bases). Trimming shortened V by 0 bases and J by 0 bases, and 8 bases separated the two germline ends. Germline loops: CDR1 KGHSH, CDR2 LQKENI. The CDR3 runs to 15 residues. The CDR3 reads CASSPPARANYGYTF. CDR3 nucleotides: TGTGCCAGCTCACCACCCGCCAGGGCTAACTATGGCTACACCTTC.

This clone was seen a single time. The V gene is TRBV4-3, the J gene TRBJ2-3, with 7 bases lining up with TRBD1. The CDR3 spans 17 residues. After removal of 1 base from V and 5 bases from J, the junction contained 12 bases not matched to a gene. Per the germline V gene, CDR1 is LGHNA and CDR2 is YSLEER. CDR3 nucleotide sequence: TGCGCCAGCAGCCAAGTTGTGGGGACAGATACCCTAGATACGCAGTATTTT. Protein: CASSQVVGTDTLDTQYF.

The J gene is TRBJ2-1, the V gene TRBV4-3; TRBD1 matches 7 bases. V was clipped by 7 bases and J by 3 bases; unmatched bases: 6. CDR1 LGHNA and CDR2 YSLEER come from the germline V gene. This CDR3 contains 14 residues. Written as DNA, the CDR3 is TGCGCCAGCAAGACAGGGATAGGCTACAATGAGCAGTTCTTC. This gives the protein CASKTGIGYNEQFF.

V and J are TRBV30 and TRBJ2-6, with TRBD2 matching 8 bases. The germline V gene encodes CDR1 GTSNPN and CDR2 SVGIG (reference sequence). With 0 bases clipped from V and 8 bases from J, the junction kept 6 bases outside the gene matches. This CDR3 is built from 15 residues. The CDR3 bases are TGTGCCTGGAGTGTACGGGGGGGGTGGACCAACGTCCTGACTTTC. This gives the protein CAWSVRGGWTNVLTF.